The rows below give T cell receptor beta chains drawn from one sample of a study of a mutant IDH1 vaccine in newly diagnosed glioma. No antigens are known for them. Generated by immunoSEQ multiplex PCR, the TCRdb table keeps only in-frame clones and is missing some. The sample carries roughly 130,000 clones, 80% recorded once. This specimen was PBMCs, taken from a glioma patient whose treatment included an IDH1 peptide vaccine. Every receptor here comes from a man in his forties with glioma. The CDR3 runs from the conserved cysteine through the conserved F or W. The D gene is left open where the match is weak.

v_call	d_call	j_call	cdr3_aa
TRBV4-1	NA	TRBJ1-3	CASSQGGRFGNTIYF
TRBV2	NA	TRBJ2-7	CASSEPLVAWYEQYF
TRBV30	TRBD1	TRBJ2-7	CAWLWGRGKNEQYF
TRBV7-6	NA	TRBJ2-1	CASSNPKKGSPSGEQFF
TRBV4-1	TRBD1	TRBJ2-4	CASSKGETGSVSNIQYF
TRBV18	NA	TRBJ2-7	CASSEGLYEQYF
TRBV7-9	NA	TRBJ2-7	CASSLLAGSEQYF
TRBV18	TRBD1	TRBJ1-2	CASSPGTDYGYTF
TRBV6-1	NA	TRBJ2-1	CASSERQYNEQFF
TRBV5-6	NA	TRBJ2-3	CASSWSTDTQYF
TRBV28	TRBD1	TRBJ2-2	CASSPRTGGSSAGELFF
TRBV5-4	TRBD2	TRBJ2-7	CASSLAGSVAGEQYF
TRBV5-8	NA	TRBJ2-3	CASSSVPRGTDTQYF
TRBV28	NA	TRBJ1-1	CASAGGAMNTEAFF
TRBV5-6	NA	TRBJ2-7	CASSRGLIYEQYF
TRBV11-3	NA	TRBJ2-7	CASSLGGPYEQYF
TRBV4-3	TRBD1	TRBJ2-3	CASSHELTRDRLDTQYF
TRBV30	NA	NA	CAWSVDHHPYEQYF
TRBV5-4	NA	TRBJ2-1	CASSLMGDNEQFF
TRBV7-8	NA	TRBJ1-5	CASSLVVTLKGNQPQHF
TRBV7-6	NA	TRBJ1-6	CASSQDGFSYNSPLHF
TRBV19	NA	TRBJ1-2	CASSTSAGVGYGYTF
TRBV28	TRBD2	TRBJ2-7	CASTLSGRFYEQYF
TRBV7-2	TRBD2	TRBJ2-5	CASSLWSSGRGETQYF
TRBV5-4	TRBD2	TRBJ2-3	CASSGQTSGRADTQYF
TRBV28	TRBD2	TRBJ2-5	CASSQRLAGGETQYF